This entry lists 10 T cell receptor beta chains sequenced from one sample in a study of identical twins. TCRdb redid the calling of the 5' RACE reads with MiXCR, one entry per CDR3 protein. This sample yields roughly 720,000 distinct CDR3 sequences, of which roughly 18% are seen a single time; around 13% belongs to the top ten. These records were also assigned to another study, of T cells expressing NK-cell markers.

What was sequenced was PBMCs. These TCRs come from a woman aged 18-29 years in good health.

A few counts support this clonotype. The V call is TRBV7-2, the J call TRBJ1-5; D possibly corresponds to TRBD1 (6 bases). The V gene's germline CDR1 is SGHTA and CDR2 FQGNSA. CDR3 length: 15 amino acids. Trimming took 2 bases from V and 4 from J, leaving 12 bases between them. The chain's CDR3 is CASSLLTGDNQPQHF. The CDR3 nucleotides are TGTGCCAGCAGCTTATTGACAGGAGATAATCAGCCCCAGCATTTT.

In this sample, this clonotype turned up many times. V is TRBV12-3 or TRBV12-4 and J is TRBJ2-4; D remains unclear. V lost 6 bases and J lost 0, with 9 bases in between. The CDR3 covers 14 residues. CDR3 loop: CASSRGVAKNIQYF. The CDR3 bases are TGTGCCAGCAGCCGTGGGGTAGCCAAAAACATTCAGTACTTC.

The chain links TRBV20-1 to TRBJ2-7; TRBD2 matches 7 bases. The CDR3 covers 13 residues. The germline CDR1 and CDR2 sequences are DFQATT and SNEGSKA (reference sequence). V shed 2 bases and J 7 bases; nucleotides not matched to a gene: 8. The CDR3 here is CSARLAVAREQYF. The CDR3 DNA reads as TGCAGTGCTAGACTAGCGGTTGCCAGAGAGCAGTACTTC.

The chain recombines TRBV6-1 with TRBJ2-1; TRBD2 agrees at 15 bases. The CDR3 has 15 amino acids. Unmatched junction bases numbered 6, after V lost 5 bases and J lost 10 bases. Germline V CDR1 and CDR2: MNHNS, SASEGT. CDR3 region: CASSLGTSGGREQFF. CDR3 sequence (DNA): TGTGCCAGCAGTCTTGGGACTAGCGGGGGGAGGGAGCAGTTCTTC.

The rearrangement uses TRBV20-1 and TRBJ2-5, with 7 positions matching TRBD2. CDR1 DFQATT and CDR2 SNEGSKA come from the germline V gene (reference sequence). This CDR3 has 15 residues. Trimming took 3 bases from V and 5 from J; bases not matched to a gene: 12. CDR3 residues: CSARGGEGRRETQYF. For the CDR3, the DNA is TGCAGTGCTAGGGGGGGGGAGGGCCGTCGGGAGACCCAGTACTTC.

This chain uses TRBV9 with TRBJ1-6; 10 positions match TRBD1. J was trimmed by 10 bases and V by 3 bases; bases with no gene match: 10. Germline CDR1 and CDR2: SGDLS and YYNGEE. The CDR3 loop spans 16 amino acids. The CDR3 sequence is CASSGRIGTGVSPLHF. CDR3 sequence (DNA): TGTGCCAGCAGCGGAAGAATCGGGACAGGGGTCTCACCCCTCCACTTT.

This clonotype was recorded many times. The V and J genes are TRBV12-3 or TRBV12-4 and TRBJ1-5; 9 bases align to TRBD1. V was pared by 6 bases and J by 7 bases, with 7 bases of the junction left unmatched. CDR3 size: 14 residues. The CDR3 DNA is TGTGCCAGCAGGCCACAGGGGGCGGGACAGCCCCAGCATTTT. It is translated as CASRPQGAGQPQHF.

This clonotype was counted a few times. This chain links TRBV12-3 or TRBV12-4 with TRBJ2-1; 8 bases match TRBD2. This CDR3 spans 14 amino acids. After removal of 11 bases from V and 5 bases from J, the junction contained 11 bases not matched to a gene. CDR3 residues: CAASGDSGDNEQFF. The CDR3 nucleotides are TGTGCCGCCTCGGGGGATAGCGGGGACAATGAGCAGTTCTTC.

V and J are TRBV20-1 and TRBJ2-3, with D maybe TRBD2 (6 bases). The germline V gene has CDR1 DFQATT and CDR2 SNEGSKA (reference sequence). Between the trimmed V and J ends, which lost 5 bases and 1 base, there was a span of 13 bases. The CDR3 extends over 14 amino acids. The CDR3 DNA reads TGCAGTGCTGGACGGGAGATCCGCACAGATACGCAGTATTTT. It specifies CSAGREIRTDTQYF.

J is TRBJ1-2 and V is TRBV4-3, with D unresolved. The length of the CDR3 is 12 residues. Germline assignment: CDR1 LGHNA and CDR2 YSLEER. Trimming shortened V by 3 bases and J by 8 bases, and 10 bases separated the two germline ends. The CDR3 coding sequence is TGCGCCAGCAGCCAGGAATCACGGGGCTACACCTTC. Its protein product is CASSQESRGYTF.